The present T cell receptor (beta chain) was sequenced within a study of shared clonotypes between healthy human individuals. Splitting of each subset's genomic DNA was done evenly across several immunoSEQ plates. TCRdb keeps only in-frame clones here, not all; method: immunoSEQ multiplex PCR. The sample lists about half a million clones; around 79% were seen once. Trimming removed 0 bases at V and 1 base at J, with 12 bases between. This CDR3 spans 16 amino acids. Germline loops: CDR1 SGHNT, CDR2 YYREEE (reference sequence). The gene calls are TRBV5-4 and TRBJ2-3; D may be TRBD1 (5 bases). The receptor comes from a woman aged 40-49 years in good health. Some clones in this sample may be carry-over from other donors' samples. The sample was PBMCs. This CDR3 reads CASSLVQARGTDTQYF. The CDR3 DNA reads TGTGCCAGCAGCTTGGTGCAGGCCAGGGGCACAGATACGCAGTATTTT.